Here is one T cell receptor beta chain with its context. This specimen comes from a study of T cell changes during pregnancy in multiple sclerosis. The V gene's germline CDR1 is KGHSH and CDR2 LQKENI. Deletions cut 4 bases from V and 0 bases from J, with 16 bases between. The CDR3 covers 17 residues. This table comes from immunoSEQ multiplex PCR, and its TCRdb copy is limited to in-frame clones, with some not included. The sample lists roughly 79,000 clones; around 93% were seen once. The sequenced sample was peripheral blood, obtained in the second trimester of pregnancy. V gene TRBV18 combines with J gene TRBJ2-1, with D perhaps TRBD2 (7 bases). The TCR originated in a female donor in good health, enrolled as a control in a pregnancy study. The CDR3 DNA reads TGTGCCAGCTCACTTAGGGGGGGGGCCCGCTCCTACAATGAGCAGTTCTTC. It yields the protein CASSLRGGARSYNEQFF.